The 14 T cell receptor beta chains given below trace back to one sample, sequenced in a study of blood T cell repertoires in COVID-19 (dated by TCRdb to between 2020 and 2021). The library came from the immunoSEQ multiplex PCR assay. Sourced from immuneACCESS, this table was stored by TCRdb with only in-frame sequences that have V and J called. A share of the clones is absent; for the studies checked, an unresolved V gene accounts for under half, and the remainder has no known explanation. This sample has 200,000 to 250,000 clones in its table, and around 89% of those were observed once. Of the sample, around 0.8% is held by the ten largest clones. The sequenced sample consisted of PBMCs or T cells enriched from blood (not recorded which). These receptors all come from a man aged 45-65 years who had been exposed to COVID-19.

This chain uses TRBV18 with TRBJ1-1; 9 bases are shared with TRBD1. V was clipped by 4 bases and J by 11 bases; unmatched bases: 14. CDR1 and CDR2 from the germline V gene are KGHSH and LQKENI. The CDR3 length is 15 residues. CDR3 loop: CASSHQSNRGQGAFF. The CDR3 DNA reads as TGTGCCAGCTCACACCAATCGAACAGGGGGCAGGGTGCTTTCTTT. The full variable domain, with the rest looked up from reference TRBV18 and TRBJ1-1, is NAGVMQNPRHLVRRRGQEARLRCSPMKGHSHVYWYRQLPEEGLKFMVYLQKENIIDESGMPKERFSAEFPKEGPSILRIQQVVRGDSAAYFCASSHQSNRGQGAFFGQGTRLTVV.

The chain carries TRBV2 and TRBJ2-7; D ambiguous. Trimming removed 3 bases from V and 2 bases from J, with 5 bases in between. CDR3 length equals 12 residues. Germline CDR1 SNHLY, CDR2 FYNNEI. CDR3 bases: TGTGCCAGCAGTGACTACCCCTACGAGCAGTACGTC. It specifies CASSDYPYEQYV.

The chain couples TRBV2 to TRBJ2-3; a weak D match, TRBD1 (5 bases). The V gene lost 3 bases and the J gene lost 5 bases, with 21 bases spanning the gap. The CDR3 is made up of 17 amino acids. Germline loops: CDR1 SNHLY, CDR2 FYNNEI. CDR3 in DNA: TGTGCCAGCAGTGATCCGGTTGTGATCAGGGTCAAAGATACGCAGTATTTT. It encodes CASSDPVVIRVKDTQYF.

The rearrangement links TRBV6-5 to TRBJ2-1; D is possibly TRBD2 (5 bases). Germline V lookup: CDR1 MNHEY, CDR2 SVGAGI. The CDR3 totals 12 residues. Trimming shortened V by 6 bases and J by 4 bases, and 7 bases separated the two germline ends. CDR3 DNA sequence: TGTGCCAGCAGGGGGAGTTACAATGAGCAGTTCTTC. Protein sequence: CASRGSYNEQFF.

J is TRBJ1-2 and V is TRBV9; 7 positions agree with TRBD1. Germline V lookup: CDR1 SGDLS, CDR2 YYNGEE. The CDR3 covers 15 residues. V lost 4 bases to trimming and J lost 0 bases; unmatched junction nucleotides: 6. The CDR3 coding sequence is TGTGCCAGCAGCCCGGGGGACAGCGCTAACTATGGCTACACCTTC. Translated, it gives CASSPGDSANYGYTF.

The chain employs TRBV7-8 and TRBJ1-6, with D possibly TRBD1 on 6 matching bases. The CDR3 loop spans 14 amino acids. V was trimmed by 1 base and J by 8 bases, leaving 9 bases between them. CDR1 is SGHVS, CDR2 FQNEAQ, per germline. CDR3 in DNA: TGTGCCAGCAGCTTAGGGGGGCGCGATTCACCCCTCCACTTT. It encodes CASSLGGRDSPLHF.

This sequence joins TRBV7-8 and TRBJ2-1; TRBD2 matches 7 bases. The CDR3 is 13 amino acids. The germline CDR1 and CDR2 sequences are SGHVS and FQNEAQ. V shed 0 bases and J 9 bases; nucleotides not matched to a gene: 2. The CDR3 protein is CASSLAGGGEQFF. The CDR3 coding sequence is TGTGCCAGCAGCTTAGCTGGGGGGGGTGAGCAGTTCTTC.

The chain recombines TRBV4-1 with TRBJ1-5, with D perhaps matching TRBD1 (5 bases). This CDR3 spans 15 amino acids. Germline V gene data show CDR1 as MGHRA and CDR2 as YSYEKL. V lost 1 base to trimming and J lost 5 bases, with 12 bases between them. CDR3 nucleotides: TGCGCCAGCAGCCAAGTGGCGGGGGGTGATCAGCCCCAGCATTTT. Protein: CASSQVAGGDQPQHF.

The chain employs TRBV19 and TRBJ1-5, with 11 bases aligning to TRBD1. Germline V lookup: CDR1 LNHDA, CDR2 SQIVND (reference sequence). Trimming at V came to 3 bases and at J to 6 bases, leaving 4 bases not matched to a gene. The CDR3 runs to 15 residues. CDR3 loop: CASSIRGQGGQPQHF. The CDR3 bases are TGTGCCAGTAGTATCCGGGGACAGGGGGGTCAGCCCCAGCATTTT.

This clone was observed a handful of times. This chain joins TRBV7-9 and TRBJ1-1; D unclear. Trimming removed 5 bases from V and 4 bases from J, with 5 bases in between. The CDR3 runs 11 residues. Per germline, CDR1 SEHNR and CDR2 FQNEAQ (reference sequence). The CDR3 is CASSRGTEAFF. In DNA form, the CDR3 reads TGTGCCAGCAGCAGAGGCACTGAAGCTTTCTTT.

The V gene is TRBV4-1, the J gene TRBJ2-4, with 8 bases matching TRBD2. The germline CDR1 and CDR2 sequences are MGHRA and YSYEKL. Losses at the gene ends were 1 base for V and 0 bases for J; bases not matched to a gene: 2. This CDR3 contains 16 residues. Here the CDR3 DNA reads TGCGCCAGCAGCCAAGGGCTAGCGGGAGCCAAAAACATTCAGTACTTC. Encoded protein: CASSQGLAGAKNIQYF.

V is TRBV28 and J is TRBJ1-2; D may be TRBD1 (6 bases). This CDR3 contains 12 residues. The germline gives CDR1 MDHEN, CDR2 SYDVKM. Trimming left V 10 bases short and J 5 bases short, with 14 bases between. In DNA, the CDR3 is TGTGCCATCCGGGGGGCTGGTTATGGCTACACCTTC. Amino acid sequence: CAIRGAGYGYTF.

For the CDR3, the DNA is TGTGCCAGCAGCCCCGGGACAGCCGAATACAATGAGCAGTTCTTC. Translating gives CASSPGTAEYNEQFF. This chain connects TRBV7-2 to TRBJ2-1; 7 positions match TRBD1. CDR3 length equals 15 residues. Germline CDR1 and CDR2: SGHTA and FQGNSA. The J segment lost 4 bases and the V segment lost 5 bases, leaving 8 bases of the junction unmatched.

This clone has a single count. Written as DNA, the CDR3 is TGCGCCAGCAGCTTACAGGGCCCCTCCTACGAGCAGTACGTC. Translating it yields CASSLQGPSYEQYV. The chain recombines TRBV5-1 with TRBJ2-7, with a weak D call TRBD1 (6 bases). The length of the CDR3 is 14 residues. The ends were cut back, 2 bases at V and 0 bases at J, with 9 bases in the middle. From germline, CDR1 is SGHRS and CDR2 YFSETQ.